The T cell receptor beta chain under discussion was sequenced for a study of cytomegalovirus exposure and HLA in healthy donors. About this clone: What it binds is unknown.

PCR primers comprised 60 Vbeta and 13 Jbeta primers. Using immunoSEQ multiplex PCR, the repertoire was profiled, and TCRdb retains in-frame clones only, with some absent. Among some 250,000 clones, more than 75% were seen once, and the ten largest hold 5% to 6.5%. Study-wide points: Among TCR beta chains of equal frequency, HLA-associated ones were more clonally expanded in a later analysis.

CDR3 length equals 14 residues. Germline V lookup: CDR1 SGHVS, CDR2 FNYEAQ. With 5 bases removed from V and 3 bases from J, the gap between germline ends came to 14 bases. The chain links TRBV7-6 to TRBJ2-7; the D gene is possibly TRBD1 (5 bases). The sequenced sample consisted of PBMCs. The origin of this receptor is a woman in her thirties or forties in good health and CMV-seropositive. CDR3 DNA: TGTGCCAGCAGCCCACAGGACACCCTCTACGAGCAGTACTTC. Its translation: CASSPQDTLYEQYF.